Below are 25 T cell receptor beta chains sequenced from a single sample in a study of beta chain features in type 1 diabetes. Whole-study findings and limits: Significant though moderate, a shortening of TCRB CDR3s appeared in all four CD4+ subsets of Type 1 diabetes patients.

The authors reverse transcribed all of the isolated RNA, so sequencing captured expressed TCRB transcripts. This table comes from immunoSEQ multiplex PCR, and its TCRdb copy is limited to in-frame clones, with some not included. The repertoire holds some 350,000 clones, approximately 15% seen once, with about 0.015% in the top ten. No antigen has been assigned to these receptors. The specimen sequenced was naive CD4+ T cells from blood. Every receptor here comes from a woman under 30 with type 1 diabetes.

V is TRBV11-3 and J is TRBJ1-2, with TRBD1 as a possible D gene (5 bases). Germline-derived CDR1 and CDR2 are SGHNT and YENEEA. The V end was cut by 0 bases, the J end by 7 bases, with 12 bases between. CDR3 length equals 14 residues. The chain's CDR3 is CASSLDQAGVGYTF. For the CDR3, the DNA is TGTGCCAGCAGCTTAGACCAGGCGGGGGTTGGCTACACCTTC.

This clone turned up a few times. J is TRBJ2-7 and V is TRBV6-6; the D gene is possibly TRBD1 (6 bases). V was trimmed by 6 bases and J by 2 bases, leaving 11 bases between them. The CDR3 has 13 amino acids. Germline CDR1 reads MNHNY; CDR2 reads SVGAGI (reference sequence). CDR3 protein: CASRARTAYEQYF. CDR3 sequence (DNA): TGTGCCAGCAGGGCCCGGACAGCCTACGAGCAGTACTTC.

The genes are TRBV9 and TRBJ2-1, with 15 bases matching TRBD2. Germline V gives CDR1 SGDLS, CDR2 YYNGEE. This CDR3 is built from 16 residues. The ends lost 4 bases at V and 7 bases at J; junction bases unmatched: 6. The CDR3 spells CASSPGGTSGRNEQFF. The CDR3 nucleotides are TGTGCCAGCAGCCCCGGGGGGACTAGCGGGAGGAATGAGCAGTTCTTC.

This clone was picked up a small number of times. The chain combines TRBV9 with TRBJ2-6; D is unclear. The V gene lost 0 bases and the J gene lost 4 bases, with 11 bases spanning the gap. Germline V gene data show CDR1 as SGDLS and CDR2 as YYNGEE. CDR3 length: 16 amino acids. The CDR3 nucleotides read TGTGCCAGCAGCGTAGCTACCACCTCGGGGGCCAACGTCCTGACTTTC. Protein product: CASSVATTSGANVLTF.

The chain has TRBV14 and TRBJ1-2, with 7 bases that match TRBD1. V shed 4 bases and J 8 bases; nucleotides not matched to a gene: 10. CDR1 and CDR2 (germline): SGHDN, FVKESK. The CDR3 runs to 14 residues. CDR3 sequence (DNA): TGTGCCAGCAGCCCGCGACAGGGCCTCTGGGGCTACACCTTC. It yields the protein CASSPRQGLWGYTF.

This clone was picked up a small number of times. J is TRBJ2-7 and V is TRBV28, with no clear D. Trimming shortened V by 6 bases and J by 2 bases, and 8 bases separated the two germline ends. The length of the CDR3 is 12 residues. The germline gives CDR1 MDHEN, CDR2 SYDVKM. The CDR3 coding sequence is TGTGCCAGCAGCCCAATTCCCTACGAGCAGTACTTC. This translates into CASSPIPYEQYF.

The rearrangement joins TRBV29-1 to TRBJ2-3; TRBD2 agrees at 8 bases. Looked up from germline, CDR1 is SQVTM and CDR2 is ANQGSEA. Trimming removed 7 bases from V and 4 bases from J; junction bases left unmatched: 13. The CDR3 is 15 amino acids. DNA for the CDR3: TGCAGCGCGTACAAGAGAGCGGGAGTATCAGATACGCAGTATTTT. It encodes CSAYKRAGVSDTQYF.

This clone was counted between two and nine times. This chain uses TRBV6-6 with TRBJ2-6; weak D call: TRBD2 (6 bases). The CDR3 runs 14 residues. V was clipped by 8 bases and J by 0 bases, with 8 bases between them. Per germline, CDR1 MNHNY and CDR2 SVGAGI (reference sequence). Here the CDR3 reads CASGTPSGANVLTF. The DNA of the CDR3 is TGTGCCAGCGGGACTCCCTCTGGGGCCAACGTCCTGACTTTC.

This clone was picked up a small number of times. The DNA for the CDR3 is TGTGCCAGCAGCTTAGGTCGGGGAACTGGGGCCAACGTCCTGACTTTC. This encodes CASSLGRGTGANVLTF. The genes are TRBV7-2 and TRBJ2-6; D possibly corresponds to TRBD2 (5 bases). The CDR3 is made up of 16 amino acids. In germline, CDR1 is SGHTA, CDR2 FQGNSA. V gave up 1 base and J gave up 2 bases, with 9 bases separating them. Using reference TRBV7-2 and TRBJ2-6 for the parts outside the CDR3, the full variable domain is GAGVSQSPSNKVTEKGKDVELRCDPISGHTALYWYRQSLGQGLEFLIYFQGNSAPDKSGLPSDRFSAERTGGSVSTLTIQRTQQEDSAVYLCASSLGRGTGANVLTFGAGSRLTVL.

This chain joins TRBV28 and TRBJ2-2, with 9 bases lining up with TRBD2. Losses at the gene ends were 3 bases for V and 4 bases for J; bases not matched to a gene: 9. Germline V gene data show CDR1 as MDHEN and CDR2 as SYDVKM. CDR3 size: 17 residues. CDR3: CASSFFAGGRTTGELFF. In DNA form, the CDR3 reads TGTGCCAGCAGTTTTTTCGCGGGAGGGCGGACCACCGGGGAGCTGTTTTTT.

The J gene is TRBJ2-1, the V gene TRBV27; TRBD2 aligns across 16 bases. The germline V gene has CDR1 MNHEY and CDR2 SMNVEV (reference sequence). V shed 5 bases and J 8 bases; nucleotides not matched to a gene: 6. The CDR3 sequence is 16 residues long. The CDR3: CASSKPGLAGGDEQFF. CDR3 in DNA: TGTGCCAGCAGTAAGCCGGGACTAGCGGGAGGGGATGAGCAGTTCTTC.

V usage is TRBV4-3 and J usage is TRBJ2-6; tentative D call: TRBD2 (6 bases). This CDR3 has 16 amino acids. Trimming took off 1 base at V and 4 bases at J, with 11 bases between the two ends. The germline V gene has CDR1 LGHNA and CDR2 YSLEER. CDR3 loop: CASSQGTGVGANVLTF. The CDR3 DNA sequence: TGCGCCAGCAGCCAAGGGACGGGGGTCGGGGCCAACGTCCTGACTTTC.

The rearrangement uses TRBV5-1 and TRBJ1-4, with no clear D. This CDR3 is built from 15 residues. Germline assignment: CDR1 SGHRS and CDR2 YFSETQ. V was clipped by 0 bases and J by 0 bases, with 6 bases between them. The CDR3 DNA sequence: TGCGCCAGCAGCTTGGGACAAACAACTAATGAAAAACTGTTTTTT. Amino acids: CASSLGQTTNEKLFF. The whole variable domain, remainder taken from reference TRBV5-1 and TRBJ1-4, is KAGVTQTPRYLIKTRGQQVTLSCSPISGHRSVSWYQQTPGQGLQFLFEYFSETQRNKGNFPGRFSGRQFSNSRSEMNVSTLELGDSALYLCASSLGQTTNEKLFFGSGTQLSVL.

The rearrangement uses TRBV6-1 and TRBJ1-5, with 7 nucleotides matching TRBD1. Germline loops: CDR1 MNHNS, CDR2 SASEGT. The CDR3 consists of 15 residues. V shed 7 bases, J shed 6 bases, and the junction held 12 bases outside the gene matches. The CDR3 sequence: CASTAPGRDSQPQHF. CDR3 sequence (DNA): TGTGCCAGCACCGCCCCAGGTAGGGACAGTCAGCCCCAGCATTTT.

This clone was observed a handful of times. The genes are TRBV15 and TRBJ2-1, with 12 bases matching TRBD2. With 3 bases clipped from V and 7 bases from J, the junction kept 7 bases outside the gene matches. This CDR3 contains 16 residues. Germline assignment: CDR1 LNHNV and CDR2 YYDKDF (reference sequence). The chain's CDR3 is CATSRGGLAGYNEQFF. The DNA of the CDR3 is TGTGCCACCAGCAGGGGCGGACTAGCGGGATATAATGAGCAGTTCTTC.

This clone appeared a few times. This chain links TRBV5-1 with TRBJ2-5; a possible D gene is TRBD2 (5 bases). The CDR3 is made up of 12 amino acids. Per germline, CDR1 SGHRS and CDR2 YFSETQ. V was shortened by 5 bases and J by 2 bases, with 7 bases between the two germline ends. The CDR3 sequence: CASRTTQETQYF. The CDR3 nucleotides read TGCGCCAGCAGGACTACTCAAGAGACCCAGTACTTC.

The table lists this clone with a few counts. Within the sample, other DNA sequences also encode this same CDR3. The chain recombines TRBV7-9 with TRBJ2-3; 9 nucleotides align to TRBD2. The germline V gene has CDR1 SEHNR and CDR2 FQNEAQ (reference sequence). The V gene end was trimmed by 5 bases and the J gene end by 0 bases; junction bases not matched to a gene: 3. The CDR3 contains 15 residues. CDR3 nucleotide sequence: TGTGCCAGCAGCCGCACTAGCGGGAGCACAGATACGCAGTATTTT. As protein: CASSRTSGSTDTQYF.

This clone has only a few counts. The CDR3 DNA reads as TGTGCCAGCAGTTCGGTTTCAGGGAGCAATCAGCCCCAGCATTTT. Amino acid sequence: CASSSVSGSNQPQHF. The chain combines TRBV6-5 with TRBJ1-5; D is possibly TRBD1 (5 bases). Germline V gene lookup returns CDR1 MNHEY and CDR2 SVGAGI. The CDR3 consists of 15 residues. The V end was cut by 4 bases, the J end by 1 base, with 11 bases between.

The chain has TRBV9 and TRBJ1-1; 12 bases are shared with TRBD1. The V and J ends lost 4 bases and 6 bases, in that order; junction bases with no gene match: 4. The CDR3 is made up of 14 amino acids. Germline V gene data show CDR1 as SGDLS and CDR2 as YYNGEE. In DNA form, the CDR3 reads TGTGCCAGCAGCCCCGGGACAGGGGGCCCTGAAGCTTTCTTT. Its translation is CASSPGTGGPEAFF.

The CDR3 sequence is CASSLTSGRDTQYF. The CDR3 coding sequence is TGTGCCAGCAGTCTGACTAGCGGGAGAGATACGCAGTATTTT. The chain joins TRBV28 to TRBJ2-3; 12 bases align to TRBD2. The CDR3 runs to 14 residues. Trimming at V came to 5 bases and at J to 5 bases, leaving 2 bases not matched to a gene. The germline V gene encodes CDR1 MDHEN and CDR2 SYDVKM.

This clone was observed a handful of times. V and J are TRBV9 and TRBJ1-1; D is unresolved. Germline V CDR1 and CDR2: SGDLS, YYNGEE. The CDR3 extends over 15 amino acids. V was pared by 3 bases and J by 1 base, with 13 bases between. CDR3 sequence reads: CASSGAEWRNTEAFF. For the CDR3, the DNA is TGTGCCAGCAGCGGAGCCGAGTGGAGGAACACTGAAGCTTTCTTT.

The rearrangement links TRBV30 to TRBJ2-3; a weak D match, TRBD1 (6 bases). The CDR3 runs 14 residues. In germline, CDR1 is GTSNPN, CDR2 SVGIG (reference sequence). V was pared by 4 bases and J by 2 bases, with 13 bases between. The CDR3 sequence: CAWTQGQATDTQYF. Here the CDR3 DNA reads TGTGCCTGGACTCAGGGACAAGCCACAGATACGCAGTATTTT.

The chain uses TRBV5-6 and TRBJ1-5; the D gene is possibly TRBD1 (5 bases). From germline, CDR1 is SGHDT and CDR2 YYEEEE. The CDR3 covers 12 residues. The germline V and J ends were trimmed by 4 bases and 7 bases, with 9 bases remaining between them. In DNA form, the CDR3 reads TGTGCCAGCAGCGCGGGACGGCAGCCCCAGCATTTT. The encoded protein is CASSAGRQPQHF.

V usage is TRBV9 and J usage is TRBJ2-5; the match to TRBD1 covers 10 bases. This CDR3 has 17 amino acids. J gave up 2 bases and V 1 base, and 8 bases lay outside the gene matches. Germline lookup yields CDR1 SGDLS and CDR2 YYNGEE. The CDR3 coding sequence is TGTGCCAGCAGCGTACCGCCAGACAGGGGGCGTCAAGAGACCCAGTACTTC. It encodes CASSVPPDRGRQETQYF. The full variable domain, with the rest looked up from reference TRBV9 and TRBJ2-5, is DSGVTQTPKHLITATGQRVTLRCSPRSGDLSVYWYQQSLDQGLQFLIQYYNGEERAKGNILERFSAQQFPDLHSELNLSSLELGDSALYFCASSVPPDRGRQETQYFGPGTRLLVL.

Only a few counts were recorded for this clone. The gene calls are TRBV18 and TRBJ2-1; D is unclear. The CDR3 covers 12 residues. Trimming removed 3 bases at V and 5 bases at J, with 5 bases between. In germline, CDR1 is KGHSH, CDR2 LQKENI. The CDR3 here is CASSPADNEQFF. DNA for the CDR3: TGTGCCAGCTCACCGGCCGACAATGAGCAGTTCTTC.